This TCR beta chain was captured by sequencing in a study of T-cell reconstitution after alpha-beta-depleted transplantation in children. This sample's TCRbeta library carried unique molecular identifier barcodes. TCRdb re-called the PCR reads with MiXCR, one entry per CDR3 protein. The repertoire holds 300,000 to 400,000 distinct CDR3 sequences, about 14% seen once, with 4.3% in the top ten. Points on this clonotype: One end of the junction fails to match germline, which may point to a read error.

Looked up from germline, CDR1 is LNHNV and CDR2 is YYDKDF (reference sequence). CDR3 length: 17 residues. The sequence derives from a human donor who donated a stem cell graft to a child with Fanconi anemia. V is TRBV15 and J is TRBJ1-2; D unresolved. This specimen was PBMCs, taken from the stem cell graft. Written as DNA, the CDR3 is TGCGCCACCAGCAGAGATAGCCTTGCTCCGGCCGACTATGGCTACACCTTC. It encodes CATSRDSLAPADYGYTF.